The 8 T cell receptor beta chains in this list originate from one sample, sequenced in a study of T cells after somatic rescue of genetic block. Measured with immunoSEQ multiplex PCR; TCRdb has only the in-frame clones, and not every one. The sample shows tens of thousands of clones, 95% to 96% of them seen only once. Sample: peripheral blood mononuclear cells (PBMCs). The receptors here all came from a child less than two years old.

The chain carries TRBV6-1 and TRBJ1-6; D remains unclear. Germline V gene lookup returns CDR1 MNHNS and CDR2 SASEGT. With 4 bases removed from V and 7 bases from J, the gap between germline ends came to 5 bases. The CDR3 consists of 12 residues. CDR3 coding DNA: TGTGCCAGCAGTGTAATCAATTCACCCCTCCACTTT. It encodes CASSVINSPLHF.

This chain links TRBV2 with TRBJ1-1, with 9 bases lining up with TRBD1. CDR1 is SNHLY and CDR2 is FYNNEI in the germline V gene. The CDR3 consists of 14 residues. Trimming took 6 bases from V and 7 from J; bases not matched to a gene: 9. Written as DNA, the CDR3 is TGTGCCAGCAGGATTACAGGGGGCGCGATTGAAGCTTTCTTT. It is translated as CASRITGGAIEAFF.

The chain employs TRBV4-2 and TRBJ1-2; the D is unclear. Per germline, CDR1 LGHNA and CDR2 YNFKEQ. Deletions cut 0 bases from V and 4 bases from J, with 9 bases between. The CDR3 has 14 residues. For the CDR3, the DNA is TGTGCCAGCAGCCAAGACGGGCATAGCTATGGCTACACCTTC. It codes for CASSQDGHSYGYTF.

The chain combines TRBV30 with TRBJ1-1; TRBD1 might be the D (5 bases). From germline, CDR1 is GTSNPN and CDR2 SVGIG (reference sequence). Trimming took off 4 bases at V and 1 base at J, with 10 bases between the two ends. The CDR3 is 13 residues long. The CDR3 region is CAWINGQNTEAFF. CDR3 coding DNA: TGTGCCTGGATCAACGGACAGAACACTGAAGCTTTCTTT.

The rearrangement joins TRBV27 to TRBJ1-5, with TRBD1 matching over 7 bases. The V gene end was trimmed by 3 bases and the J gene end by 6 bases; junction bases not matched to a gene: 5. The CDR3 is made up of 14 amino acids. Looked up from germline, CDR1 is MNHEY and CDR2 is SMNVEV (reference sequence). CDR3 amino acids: CASSLIRGGQPQHF. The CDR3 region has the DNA TGTGCCAGCAGTTTGATCAGGGGGGGTCAGCCCCAGCATTTT.

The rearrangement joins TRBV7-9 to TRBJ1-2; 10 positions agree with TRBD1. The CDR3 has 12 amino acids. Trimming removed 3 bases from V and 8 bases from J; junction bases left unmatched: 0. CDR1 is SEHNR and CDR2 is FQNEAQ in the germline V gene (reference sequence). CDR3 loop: CASSLTGGGYTF. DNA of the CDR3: TGTGCCAGCAGCTTGACAGGGGGCGGCTACACCTTC. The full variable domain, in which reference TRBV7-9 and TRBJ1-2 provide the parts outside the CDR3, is DTGVSQNPRHKITKRGQNVTFRCDPISEHNRLYWYRQTLGQGPEFLTYFQNEAQLEKSRLLSDRFSAERPKGSFSTLEIQRTEQGDSAMYLCASSLTGGGYTFGSGTRLTVV.

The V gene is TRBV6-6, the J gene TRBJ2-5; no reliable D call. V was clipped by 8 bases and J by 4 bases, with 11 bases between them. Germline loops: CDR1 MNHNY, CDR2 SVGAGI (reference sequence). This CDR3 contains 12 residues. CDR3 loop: CASCCEAETQYF. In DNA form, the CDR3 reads TGTGCCAGCTGTTGTGAGGCAGAGACCCAGTACTTC.

CDR3 residues: CASTLPGLEAFF. In nucleotides, the CDR3 is TGTGCCAGCACCCTCCCGGGTCTAGAAGCTTTCTTT. This chain uses TRBV28 with TRBJ1-1, with D uncertain. Germline V gene data show CDR1 as MDHEN and CDR2 as SYDVKM. This CDR3 comprises 12 residues. The V end was cut by 7 bases, the J end by 8 bases, with 14 bases between.